The T cell receptor beta chain under discussion was sequenced for a study of early stage breast cancer tumors. Study-wide context: Around 10-fold was the mean read coverage per sample.

The table came from immunoSEQ multiplex PCR; TCRdb's copy has only in-frame clones and leaves some out. The table shows about 28,000 clones, with under 60% occurring only once. There are 16 residues in the CDR3. Trimming shortened V by 8 bases and J by 2 bases, and 19 bases separated the two germline ends. Germline V gene sequence: CDR1 MNHNY, CDR2 SVGAGI (reference sequence). In its sample, this clone was seen a few times. The antigen remains unidentified. Study-wide findings and caveats: Compared with adjacent normal breast tissue, tumors showed roughly 2.4-fold greater T cell density and higher clonality. Most shared enriched TCRB sequences were commonly generated ones. In about 85% of the 16 patients, blood comparison separated tumor from normal breast.

Sequencing was carried out using breast tumor tissue. The TCR originated in a person aged 45 to 59 with breast cancer. The chain has TRBV6-6 and TRBJ1-5; D call uncertain. The CDR3: CASLAGNRGGNQPQHF. The CDR3 DNA reads as TGTGCCAGCCTAGCGGGCAACCGGGGAGGCAATCAGCCCCAGCATTTT.